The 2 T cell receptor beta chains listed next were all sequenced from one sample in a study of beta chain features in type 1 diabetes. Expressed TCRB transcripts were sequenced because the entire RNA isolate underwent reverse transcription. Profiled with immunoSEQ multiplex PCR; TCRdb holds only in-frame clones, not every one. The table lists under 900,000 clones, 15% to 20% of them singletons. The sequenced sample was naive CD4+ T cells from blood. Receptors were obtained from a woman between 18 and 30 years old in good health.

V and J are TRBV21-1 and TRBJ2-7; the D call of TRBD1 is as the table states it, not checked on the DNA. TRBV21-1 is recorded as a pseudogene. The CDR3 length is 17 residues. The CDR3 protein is CASSKPSETRTVYEQYF. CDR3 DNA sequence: TGTGCCAGCAGCAAACCATCTGAGACCCGGACAGTATACGAGCAGTACTTC.

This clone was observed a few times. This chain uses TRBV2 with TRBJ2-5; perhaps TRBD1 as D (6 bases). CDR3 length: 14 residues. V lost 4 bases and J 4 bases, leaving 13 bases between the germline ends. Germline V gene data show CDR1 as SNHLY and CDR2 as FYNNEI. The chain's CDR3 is CASSVTGIRETQYF. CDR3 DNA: TGTGCCAGCAGTGTTACAGGGATCCGAGAGACCCAGTACTTC.